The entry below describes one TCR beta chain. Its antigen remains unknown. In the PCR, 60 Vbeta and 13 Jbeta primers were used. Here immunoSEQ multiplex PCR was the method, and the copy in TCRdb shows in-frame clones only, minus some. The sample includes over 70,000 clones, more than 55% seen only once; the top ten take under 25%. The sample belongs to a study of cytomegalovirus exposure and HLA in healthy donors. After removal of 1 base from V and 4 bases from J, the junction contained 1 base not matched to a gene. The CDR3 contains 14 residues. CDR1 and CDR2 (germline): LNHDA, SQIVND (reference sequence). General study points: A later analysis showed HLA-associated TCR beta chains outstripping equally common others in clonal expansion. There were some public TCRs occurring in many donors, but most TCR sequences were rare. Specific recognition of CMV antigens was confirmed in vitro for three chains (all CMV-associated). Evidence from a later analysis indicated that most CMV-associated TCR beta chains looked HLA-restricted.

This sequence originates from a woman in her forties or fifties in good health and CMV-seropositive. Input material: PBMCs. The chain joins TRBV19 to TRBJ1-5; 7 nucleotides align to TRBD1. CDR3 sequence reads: CASSIAGGNQPQHF. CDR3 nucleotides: TGTGCCAGTAGTATAGCAGGGGGAAATCAGCCCCAGCATTTT.